The 4 T cell receptor beta chains reported below all come from one sample, sequenced in a study of cytomegalovirus exposure and HLA in healthy donors. PCR used 60 Vbeta primers and 13 Jbeta primers. Here immunoSEQ multiplex PCR was the method, and the copy in TCRdb shows in-frame clones only, minus some. The sample lists about 140,000 clones, about 86% occurring once. Material: PBMCs. The receptors were sampled from a man in his forties or fifties in good health and CMV-seropositive.

CDR3 residues: CASSLDSFARNSPLHF. CDR3 DNA: TGTGCCAGCAGCTTAGATTCGTTTGCTAGGAATTCACCCCTCCACTTT. The V call is TRBV11-2, the J call TRBJ1-6, with D hard to call. V shed 0 bases and J shed 7 bases, with 13 bases lying between them. The germline V gene encodes CDR1 SGHAT and CDR2 FQNNGV. CDR3 length equals 16 residues.

CDR3 DNA sequence: TGTGCCAGCAGTGAGCGGGCCACTGAAGCTTTCTTT. This encodes CASSERATEAFF. This chain connects TRBV2 to TRBJ1-1; D gene unclear. CDR3 length: 12 amino acids. In germline, CDR1 is SNHLY, CDR2 FYNNEI. The germline V and J ends were trimmed by 3 bases and 4 bases, with 6 bases remaining between them.

The table lists this clone with a count of one. The chain recombines TRBV19 with TRBJ2-7; 15 positions match TRBD2. In germline, CDR1 is LNHDA, CDR2 SQIVND (reference sequence). With 4 bases clipped from V and 0 bases from J, the junction kept 4 bases outside the gene matches. There are 17 residues in the CDR3. CDR3 region: CASSRGLAGGSSYEQYF. The CDR3, as DNA: TGTGCCAGTAGTAGAGGACTAGCGGGAGGGAGCTCCTACGAGCAGTACTTC.

The chain has TRBV7-6 and TRBJ2-5; 9 bases are a match to TRBD2. The CDR3 is 16 amino acids. V shed 1 base, J shed 5 bases, and the junction held 8 bases outside the gene matches. CDR1 is SGHVS and CDR2 is FNYEAQ in the germline V gene. CDR3 protein: CASSLGGGRALETQYF. The DNA for the CDR3 is TGTGCCAGCAGCTTAGGGGGCGGGAGGGCTCTGGAGACCCAGTACTTC.